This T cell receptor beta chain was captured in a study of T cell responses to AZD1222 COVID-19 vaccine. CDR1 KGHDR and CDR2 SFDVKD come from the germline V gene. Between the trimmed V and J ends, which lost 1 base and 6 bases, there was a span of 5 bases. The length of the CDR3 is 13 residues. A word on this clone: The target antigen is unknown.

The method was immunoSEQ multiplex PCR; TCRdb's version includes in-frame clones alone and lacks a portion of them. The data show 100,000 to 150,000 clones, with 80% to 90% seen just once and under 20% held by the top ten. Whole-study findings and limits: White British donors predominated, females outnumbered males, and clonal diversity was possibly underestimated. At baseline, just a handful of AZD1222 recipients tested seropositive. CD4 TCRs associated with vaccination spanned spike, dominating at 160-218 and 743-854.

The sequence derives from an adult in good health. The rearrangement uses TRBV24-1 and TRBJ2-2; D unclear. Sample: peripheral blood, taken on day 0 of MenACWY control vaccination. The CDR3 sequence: CATSDLGAGELFF. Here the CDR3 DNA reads TGTGCCACCAGTGATTTAGGAGCCGGGGAGCTGTTTTTT.